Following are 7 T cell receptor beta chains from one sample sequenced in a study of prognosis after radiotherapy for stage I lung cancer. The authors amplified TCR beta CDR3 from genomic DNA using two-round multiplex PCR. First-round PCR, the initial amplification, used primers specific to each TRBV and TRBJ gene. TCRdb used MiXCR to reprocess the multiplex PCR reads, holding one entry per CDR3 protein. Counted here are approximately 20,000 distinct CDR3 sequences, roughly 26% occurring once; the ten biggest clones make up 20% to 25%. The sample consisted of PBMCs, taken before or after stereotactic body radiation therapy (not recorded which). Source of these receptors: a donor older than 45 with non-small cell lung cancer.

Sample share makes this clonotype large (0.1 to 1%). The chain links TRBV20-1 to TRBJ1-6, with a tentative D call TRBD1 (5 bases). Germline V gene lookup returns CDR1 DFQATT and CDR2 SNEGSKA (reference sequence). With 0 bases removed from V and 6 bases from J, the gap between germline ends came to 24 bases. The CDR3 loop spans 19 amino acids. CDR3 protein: CSARDREGWGFGRNSPLHF. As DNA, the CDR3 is TGCAGTGCTAGAGATCGGGAGGGGTGGGGTTTTGGCCGTAATTCACCCCTCCACTTT.

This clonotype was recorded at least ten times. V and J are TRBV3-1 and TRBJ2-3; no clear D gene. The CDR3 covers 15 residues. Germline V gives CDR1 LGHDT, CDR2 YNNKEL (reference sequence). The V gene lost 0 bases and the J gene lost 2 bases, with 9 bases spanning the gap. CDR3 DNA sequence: TGTGCCAGCAGCCAAGATTCACCGTTCACAGATACGCAGTATTTT. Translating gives CASSQDSPFTDTQYF.

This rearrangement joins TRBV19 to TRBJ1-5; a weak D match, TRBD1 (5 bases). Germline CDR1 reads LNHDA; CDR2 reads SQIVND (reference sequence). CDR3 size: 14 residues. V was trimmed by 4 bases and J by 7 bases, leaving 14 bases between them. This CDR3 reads CASSTQAAGQPQHF. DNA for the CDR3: TGTGCCAGTAGTACACAGGCGGCAGGCCAGCCCCAGCATTTT.

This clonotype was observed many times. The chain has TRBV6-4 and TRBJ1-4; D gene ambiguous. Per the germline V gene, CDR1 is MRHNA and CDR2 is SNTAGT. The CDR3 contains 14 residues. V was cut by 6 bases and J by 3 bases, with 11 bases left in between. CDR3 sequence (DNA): TGTGCCAGCAGCATAACAACGTCTAATGAAAAACTGTTTTTT. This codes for CASSITTSNEKLFF.

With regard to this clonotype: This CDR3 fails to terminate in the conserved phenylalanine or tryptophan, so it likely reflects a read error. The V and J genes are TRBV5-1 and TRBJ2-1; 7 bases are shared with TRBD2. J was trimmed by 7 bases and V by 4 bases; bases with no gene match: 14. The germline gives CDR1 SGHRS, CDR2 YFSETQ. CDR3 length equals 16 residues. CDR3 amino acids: CASSGGEEGRVNEQFY. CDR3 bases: TGCGCCAGCAGCGGTGGGGAGGAAGGGAGGGTGAATGAGCAGTTCTAC.

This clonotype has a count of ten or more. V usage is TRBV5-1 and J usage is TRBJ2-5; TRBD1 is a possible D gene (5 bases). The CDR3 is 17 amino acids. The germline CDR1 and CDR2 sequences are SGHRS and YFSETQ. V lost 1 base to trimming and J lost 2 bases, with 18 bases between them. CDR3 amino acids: CASSLLGQSANQETQYF. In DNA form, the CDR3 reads TGCGCCAGCAGCTTGTTAGGACAATCGGCTAATCAAGAGACCCAGTACTTC. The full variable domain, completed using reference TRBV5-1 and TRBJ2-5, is KAGVTQTPRYLIKTRGQQVTLSCSPISGHRSVSWYQQTPGQGLQFLFEYFSETQRNKGNFPGRFSGRQFSNSRSEMNVSTLELGDSALYLCASSLLGQSANQETQYFGPGTRLLVL.

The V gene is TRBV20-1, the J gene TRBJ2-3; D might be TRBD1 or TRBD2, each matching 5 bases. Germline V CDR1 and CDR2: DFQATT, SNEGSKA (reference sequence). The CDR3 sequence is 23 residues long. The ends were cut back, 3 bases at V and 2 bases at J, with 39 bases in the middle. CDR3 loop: CSASWRTHGTQRMSMPITDTQYF. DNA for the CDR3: TGCAGTGCTAGTTGGAGGACTCACGGGACCCAGCGGATGTCGATGCCCATCACAGATACGCAGTATTTT.